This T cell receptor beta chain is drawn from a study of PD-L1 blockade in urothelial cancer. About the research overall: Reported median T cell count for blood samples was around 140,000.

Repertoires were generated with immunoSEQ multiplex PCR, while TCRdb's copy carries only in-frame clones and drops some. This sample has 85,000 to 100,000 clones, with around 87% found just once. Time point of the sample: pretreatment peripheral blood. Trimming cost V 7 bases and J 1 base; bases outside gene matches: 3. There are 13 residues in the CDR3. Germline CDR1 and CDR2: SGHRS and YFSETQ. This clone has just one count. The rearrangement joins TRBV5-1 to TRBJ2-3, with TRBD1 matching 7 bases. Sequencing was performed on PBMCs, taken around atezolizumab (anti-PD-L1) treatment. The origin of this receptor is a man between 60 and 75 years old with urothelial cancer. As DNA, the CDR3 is TGCGCCAGCTATGGGACAGGCACAGATACGCAGTATTTT. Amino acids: CASYGTGTDTQYF.